The 23 T cell receptor beta chains below come from one sample, sequenced in a study of T cell repertoires in urothelial bladder cancer. Measured with immunoSEQ multiplex PCR; TCRdb has only the in-frame clones, and not every one. The table records fewer than 15,000 clones, about 70% of them present only once. The source material was tumor-infiltrating cells from bladder cancer. The receptors come from a human donor with urothelial carcinoma.

The V call is TRBV6-1, the J call TRBJ1-4, with D perhaps TRBD1 (5 bases). Deletions cut 8 bases from V and 3 bases from J, with 13 bases between. The CDR3 contains 14 residues. Germline loops: CDR1 MNHNS, CDR2 SASEGT. CDR3 loop: CASAPGPSNEKLFF. Written as DNA, the CDR3 is TGTGCCAGCGCACCGGGACCCTCTAATGAAAAACTGTTTTTT.

A single count supports this clone. The CDR3 bases are TGTGCCAGCGGTCTAGCGGGGGCGTCCACAGATACGCAGTATTTT. It translates to CASGLAGASTDTQYF. The chain recombines TRBV6-5 with TRBJ2-3; TRBD2 agrees at 10 bases. The J segment lost 2 bases and the V segment lost 8 bases, leaving 7 bases of the junction unmatched. The germline gives CDR1 MNHEY, CDR2 SVGAGI. The CDR3 totals 15 residues.

This clone was seen a few times. CDR3 in amino acids: CASSASGGAANTGELFF. CDR3 DNA sequence: TGTGCCAGCAGTGCTAGCGGGGGGGCCGCGAACACCGGGGAGCTGTTTTTT. The J gene is TRBJ2-2, the V gene TRBV6-1, with TRBD2 matching over 12 bases. CDR1 and CDR2 (germline): MNHNS, SASEGT. After removal of 4 bases from V and 0 bases from J, the junction contained 3 bases not matched to a gene. The CDR3 runs 17 residues.

The rearrangement joins TRBV29-1 to TRBJ1-4, with D possibly matching TRBD1 (5 bases). The V gene lost 3 bases and the J gene lost 8 bases, with 10 bases spanning the gap. This CDR3 is 12 amino acids long. CDR1 and CDR2 (germline): SQVTM, ANQGSEA. DNA of the CDR3: TGCAGCGTTGACCAGGGACCAGAAAAACTGTTTTTT. Amino acid sequence: CSVDQGPEKLFF.

The CDR3 DNA sequence: TGTGCCAGCAGCCCCTCCCAGGGTAGGAACACTGAAGCTTTCTTT. The encoded protein is CASSPSQGRNTEAFF. The chain uses TRBV7-2 and TRBJ1-1, with a weak D call TRBD1 (5 bases). The CDR3 is 15 residues long. The V and J ends lost 5 bases and 1 base respectively, with 14 bases between them. From germline, CDR1 is SGHTA and CDR2 FQGNSA.

The J gene is TRBJ1-4, the V gene TRBV9; a possible D gene is TRBD1 (6 bases). Trimming removed 3 bases at V and 7 bases at J, with 16 bases between. Germline V gives CDR1 SGDLS, CDR2 YYNGEE. CDR3 length: 15 amino acids. The CDR3 region has the DNA TGTGCCAGCAGCGCCGGGACATCTTCGCGTGAAAAACTGTTTTTT. This encodes CASSAGTSSREKLFF.

The chain uses TRBV6-1 and TRBJ2-7; D remains ambiguous. CDR3 length: 11 amino acids. V was clipped by 6 bases and J by 5 bases, with 8 bases between them. Germline V gene lookup returns CDR1 MNHNS and CDR2 SASEGT. DNA for the CDR3: TGTGCCAGCAGGGGGAAAAACGAGCAGTACGTC. Amino acid sequence: CASRGKNEQYV.

The CDR3 loop reads CASSLRLDANEQFF. The CDR3 nucleotides read TGTGCCAGCAGCTTAAGACTAGATGCGAATGAGCAGTTCTTC. V is TRBV11-2 and J is TRBJ2-1, with D possibly matching TRBD2 (6 bases). Per germline, CDR1 SGHAT and CDR2 FQNNGV. V was trimmed by 2 bases and J by 7 bases, leaving 12 bases between them. CDR3 length equals 14 residues.

A few counts support this clone. This rearrangement joins TRBV27 to TRBJ1-2; a weak D match, TRBD1 (6 bases). Germline V gives CDR1 MNHEY, CDR2 SMNVEV (reference sequence). CDR3 length equals 14 residues. V lost 3 bases and J 6 bases, leaving 14 bases between the germline ends. Here the CDR3 reads CASSLARGANGYTF. The DNA of the CDR3 is TGTGCCAGCAGTTTGGCTAGGGGGGCTAATGGCTACACCTTC.

This clone is medium-sized within its sample. The V gene is TRBV5-1, the J gene TRBJ1-4; 7 bases map to TRBD1. Germline V gene data show CDR1 as SGHRS and CDR2 as YFSETQ. With V trimmed by 4 bases and J by 7 bases, 4 bases remained unmatched. The CDR3 runs to 13 residues. The CDR3 is CASSRGGVEKLFF. CDR3 bases: TGCGCCAGCAGCAGAGGGGGCGTTGAAAAACTGTTTTTT.

This clone is a singleton in its sample. CDR3 sequence: CASSPDERGVYEQFF. DNA of the CDR3: TGTGCCAGCAGCCCCGACGAGCGGGGGGTCTATGAGCAGTTCTTC. The chain recombines TRBV11-2 with TRBJ2-1; TRBD2 agrees at 9 bases. This CDR3 has 15 residues. V was pared by 5 bases and J by 8 bases, with 10 bases of the junction left unmatched. The germline CDR1 and CDR2 sequences are SGHAT and FQNNGV. Based on the CDR3 plus reference TRBV11-2 and TRBJ2-1, the full variable domain is EAGVAQSPRYKIIEKRQSVAFWCNPISGHATLYWYQQILGQGPKLLIQFQNNGVVDDSQLPKDRFSAERLKGVDSTLKIQPAKLEDSAVYLCASSPDERGVYEQFFGPGTRLTVL.

The J gene is TRBJ2-5, the V gene TRBV6-5; D is ambiguous. Trimming removed 10 bases at V and 7 bases at J, with 16 bases between. This CDR3 comprises 12 residues. CDR1 and CDR2 from the germline V gene are MNHEY and SVGAGI. The CDR3 loop is CATLLDHGTQYF. The CDR3 nucleotides are TGTGCCACCCTCCTGGATCATGGGACCCAGTACTTC.

The chain employs TRBV19 and TRBJ1-2, with D tentatively TRBD1 (5 bases). Germline V CDR1 and CDR2: LNHDA, SQIVND (reference sequence). Trimming took 6 bases from V and 3 from J, leaving 20 bases between them. The CDR3 contains 16 residues. The CDR3 nucleotides are TGTGCCAGTAGCAGAGGGGATTTTCTTCTCGACTATGGCTACACCTTC. Its translation is CASSRGDFLLDYGYTF.

The V and J genes are TRBV7-9 and TRBJ2-7; 8 bases agree with TRBD1. The CDR3 extends over 15 amino acids. Trimming took 5 bases from V and 1 from J; bases not matched to a gene: 7. CDR1 is SEHNR and CDR2 is FQNEAQ in the germline V gene (reference sequence). This chain's CDR3 is CASSPGTGRSYEQYF. In DNA form, the CDR3 reads TGTGCCAGCAGCCCCGGGACAGGAAGATCCTACGAGCAGTACTTC.

The gene calls are TRBV4-1 and TRBJ2-1, with TRBD2 matching over 7 bases. CDR1 and CDR2 (germline): MGHRA, YSYEKL. The CDR3 has 14 residues. V lost 9 bases and J lost 5; bases outside the gene matches: 10. The CDR3 DNA is TGCGCCAGTAAGTTCCAGGGAGGGCACAATGAGCAGTTCTTC. Protein: CASKFQGGHNEQFF.

The chain joins TRBV5-3 to TRBJ1-6; D possibly corresponds to TRBD1 (6 bases). TRBV5-3 is an ORF; its function is uncertain. The germline V and J ends were trimmed by 8 bases and 6 bases, with 18 bases remaining between them. The CDR3 totals 15 residues. CDR3 residues: CASSRTGSRNSPLHF. CDR3 nucleotide sequence: TGTGCCAGCAGCCGTACAGGGTCCCGTAATTCACCCCTCCACTTT.

The chain combines TRBV29-1 with TRBJ2-7, with D unresolved. Germline lookup yields CDR1 SQVTM and CDR2 ANQGSEA. CDR3 length: 10 amino acids. Deletions cut 3 bases from V and 2 bases from J, with 2 bases between. The chain's CDR3 is CSVDTYEQYF. As DNA, the CDR3 is TGCAGCGTTGACACCTACGAGCAGTACTTC.

The V and J genes are TRBV10-3 and TRBJ2-1, with 9 nucleotides matching TRBD2. The V gene's germline CDR1 is ENHRY and CDR2 SYGVKD. Trimming took 3 bases from V and 9 from J; bases not matched to a gene: 9. CDR3 length equals 15 residues. The CDR3: CAISEGPGLALEQFF. The CDR3 nucleotides are TGTGCCATCAGTGAAGGACCGGGACTAGCTCTTGAGCAGTTCTTC.

The V call is TRBV13, the J call TRBJ2-3, with D possibly TRBD1 on 5 matching bases. The CDR3 contains 15 residues. V lost 4 bases and J 5 bases, leaving 16 bases between the germline ends. Germline V gene data show CDR1 as PRHDT and CDR2 as FYEKMQ (reference sequence). In DNA, the CDR3 is TGTGCCAGCAGCTCTTCACTTGGGGCAAAAGATACGCAGTATTTT. Translation: CASSSSLGAKDTQYF.

V is TRBV5-1 and J is TRBJ2-7; 8 bases are a match to TRBD1. The V gene end was trimmed by 0 bases and the J gene end by 3 bases; junction bases not matched to a gene: 11. The CDR3 covers 17 residues. CDR1 is SGHRS, CDR2 YFSETQ, per germline. The CDR3 region has the DNA TGCGCCAGCAGCTTGGGTTTGGCGACAGGGGTTAGCTACGAGCAGTACTTC. Its translation: CASSLGLATGVSYEQYF.

In its sample, this clone was seen a few times. This chain connects TRBV10-1 to TRBJ1-5; tentatively, D is TRBD1 (5 bases). CDR1 WNHNN and CDR2 SYGVQD come from the germline V gene (reference sequence). Trimming left V 2 bases short and J 2 bases short, with 13 bases between. The CDR3 is 16 amino acids. In DNA form, the CDR3 reads TGCGCCAGCAGTGAGACCCGGGACCGATGCAATCAGCCCCAGCATTTT. Translating it yields CASSETRDRCNQPQHF.

This chain connects TRBV6-5 to TRBJ2-1; 9 nucleotides agree with TRBD2. The CDR3 spans 15 residues. Germline V lookup: CDR1 MNHEY, CDR2 SVGAGI. Trimming cost V 5 bases and J 5 bases; bases outside gene matches: 7. CDR3 sequence: CASSPIAGDHNEQFF. The CDR3 DNA follows: TGTGCCAGCAGTCCGATAGCGGGGGACCACAATGAGCAGTTCTTC.

This clone was detected a few times. This chain links TRBV4-1 with TRBJ1-2; D is perhaps TRBD1 (5 bases). The CDR3 length is 17 residues. Germline V gene lookup returns CDR1 MGHRA and CDR2 YSYEKL. Trimming cost V 3 bases and J 5 bases, with 22 bases left between them. CDR3 region: CASSQEYGGPGKYGYTF. For the CDR3, the DNA is TGCGCCAGCAGCCAGGAATATGGGGGACCGGGAAAGTATGGCTACACCTTC.